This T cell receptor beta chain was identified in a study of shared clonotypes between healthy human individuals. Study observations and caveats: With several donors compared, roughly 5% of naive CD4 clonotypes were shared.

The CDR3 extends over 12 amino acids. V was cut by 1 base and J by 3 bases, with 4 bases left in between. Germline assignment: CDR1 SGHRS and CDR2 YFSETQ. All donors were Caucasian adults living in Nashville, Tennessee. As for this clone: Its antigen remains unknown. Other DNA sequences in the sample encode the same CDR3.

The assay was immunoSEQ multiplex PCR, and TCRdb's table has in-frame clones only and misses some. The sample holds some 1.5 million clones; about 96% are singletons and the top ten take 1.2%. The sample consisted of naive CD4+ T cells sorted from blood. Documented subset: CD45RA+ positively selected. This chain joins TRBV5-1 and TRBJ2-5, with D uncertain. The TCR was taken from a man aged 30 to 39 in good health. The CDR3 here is CASSLSKETQYF. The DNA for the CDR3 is TGCGCCAGCAGCTTGTCTAAAGAGACCCAGTACTTC. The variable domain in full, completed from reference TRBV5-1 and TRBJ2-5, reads KAGVTQTPRYLIKTRGQQVTLSCSPISGHRSVSWYQQTPGQGLQFLFEYFSETQRNKGNFPGRFSGRQFSNSRSEMNVSTLELGDSALYLCASSLSKETQYFGPGTRLLVL.